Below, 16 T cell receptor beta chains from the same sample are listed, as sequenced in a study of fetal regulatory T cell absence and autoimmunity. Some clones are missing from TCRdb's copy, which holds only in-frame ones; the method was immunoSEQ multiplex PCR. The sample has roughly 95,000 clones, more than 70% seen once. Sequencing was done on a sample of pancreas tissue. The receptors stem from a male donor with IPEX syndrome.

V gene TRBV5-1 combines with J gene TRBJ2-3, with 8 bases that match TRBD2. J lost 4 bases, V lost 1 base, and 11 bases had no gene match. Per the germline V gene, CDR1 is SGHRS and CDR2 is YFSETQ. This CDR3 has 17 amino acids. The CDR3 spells CASSLPRLLAGSDTQYF. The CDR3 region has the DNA TGCGCCAGCAGCTTGCCTCGGCTCCTAGCGGGTTCAGATACGCAGTATTTT.

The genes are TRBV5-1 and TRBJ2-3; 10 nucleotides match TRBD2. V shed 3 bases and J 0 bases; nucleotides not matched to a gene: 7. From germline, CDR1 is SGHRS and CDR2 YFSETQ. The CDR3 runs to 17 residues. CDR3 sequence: CASSSLAGATSTDTQYF. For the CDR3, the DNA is TGCGCCAGCAGCTCTCTAGCGGGGGCTACTAGCACAGATACGCAGTATTTT.

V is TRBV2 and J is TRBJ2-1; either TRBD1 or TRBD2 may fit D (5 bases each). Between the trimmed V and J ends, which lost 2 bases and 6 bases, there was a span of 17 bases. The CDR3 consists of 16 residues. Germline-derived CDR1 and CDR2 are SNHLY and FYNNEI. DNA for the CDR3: TGTGCCAGCAGTGAATCCGGGACCCACCTAGGCAATGAGCAGTTCTTC. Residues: CASSESGTHLGNEQFF.

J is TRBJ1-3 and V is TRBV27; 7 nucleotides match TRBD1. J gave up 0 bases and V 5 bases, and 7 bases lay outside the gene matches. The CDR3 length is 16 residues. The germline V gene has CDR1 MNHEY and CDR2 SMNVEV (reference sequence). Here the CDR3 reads CASSPRQGSSGNTIYF. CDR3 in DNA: TGTGCCAGCAGTCCCCGACAGGGCTCCTCTGGAAACACCATATATTTT.

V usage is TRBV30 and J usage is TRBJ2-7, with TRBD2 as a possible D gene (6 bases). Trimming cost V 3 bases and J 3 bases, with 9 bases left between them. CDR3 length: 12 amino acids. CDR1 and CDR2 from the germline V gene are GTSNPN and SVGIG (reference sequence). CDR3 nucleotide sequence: TGTGCCTGGAGCCTTAGCGGCTACGAGCAGTACTTC. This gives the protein CAWSLSGYEQYF.

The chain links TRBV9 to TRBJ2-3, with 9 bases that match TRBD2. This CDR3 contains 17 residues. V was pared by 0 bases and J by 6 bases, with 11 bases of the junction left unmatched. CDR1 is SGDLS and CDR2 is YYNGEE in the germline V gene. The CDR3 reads CASSVDPRGGLGDTQYF. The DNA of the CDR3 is TGTGCCAGCAGCGTAGATCCGCGGGGGGGCCTAGGGGATACGCAGTATTTT.

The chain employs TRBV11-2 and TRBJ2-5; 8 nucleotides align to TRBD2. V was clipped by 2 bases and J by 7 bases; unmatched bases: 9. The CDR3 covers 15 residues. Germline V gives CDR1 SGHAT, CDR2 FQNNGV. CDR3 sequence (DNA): TGTGCCAGCAGCTTATTCGGGGGGGCCGGAGGGACCCAGTACTTC. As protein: CASSLFGGAGGTQYF.

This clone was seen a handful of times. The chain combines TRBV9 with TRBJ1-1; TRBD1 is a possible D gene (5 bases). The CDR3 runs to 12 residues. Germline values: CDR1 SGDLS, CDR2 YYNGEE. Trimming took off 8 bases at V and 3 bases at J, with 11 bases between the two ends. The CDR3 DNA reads TGTGCCAGTGGGGGGGTTTACACTGAAGCTTTCTTT. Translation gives CASGGVYTEAFF.

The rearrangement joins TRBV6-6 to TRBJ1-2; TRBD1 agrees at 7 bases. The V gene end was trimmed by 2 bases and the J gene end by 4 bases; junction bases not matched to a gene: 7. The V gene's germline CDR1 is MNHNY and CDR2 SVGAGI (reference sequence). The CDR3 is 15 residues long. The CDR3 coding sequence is TGTGCCAGCAGTTACAACTCAGGGACAGTCTATGGCTACACCTTC. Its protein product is CASSYNSGTVYGYTF.

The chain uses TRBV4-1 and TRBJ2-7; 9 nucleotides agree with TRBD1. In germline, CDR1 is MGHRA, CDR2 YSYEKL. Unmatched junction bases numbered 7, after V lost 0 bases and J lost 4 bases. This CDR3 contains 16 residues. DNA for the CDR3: TGCGCCAGCAGCCAAGAGGCAAGGACAGGGGTTTACGAGCAGTACTTC. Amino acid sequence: CASSQEARTGVYEQYF.

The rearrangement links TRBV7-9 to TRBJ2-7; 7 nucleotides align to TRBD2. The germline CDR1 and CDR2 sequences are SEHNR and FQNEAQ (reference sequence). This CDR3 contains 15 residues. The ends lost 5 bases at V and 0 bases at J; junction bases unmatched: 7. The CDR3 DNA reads TGTGCCAGCAGCGGGCGACCTAGCGGCTCCTACGAGCAGTACTTC. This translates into CASSGRPSGSYEQYF.

CDR3 loop: CASSLAGGPGELFF. The CDR3 coding sequence is TGTGCCAGCAGCTTAGCGGGAGGGCCCGGGGAGCTGTTTTTT. The chain recombines TRBV7-2 with TRBJ2-2; TRBD2 agrees at 7 bases. After removal of 0 bases from V and 6 bases from J, the junction contained 1 base not matched to a gene. This CDR3 spans 14 amino acids. Germline CDR1 SGHTA, CDR2 FQGNSA.

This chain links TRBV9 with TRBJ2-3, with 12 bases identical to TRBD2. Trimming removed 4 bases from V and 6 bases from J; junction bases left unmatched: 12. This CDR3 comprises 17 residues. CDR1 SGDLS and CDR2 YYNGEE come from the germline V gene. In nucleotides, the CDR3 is TGTGCCAGCAGCCCCCACCCCCTAGCGGGAGGGCCTGATACGCAGTATTTT. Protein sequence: CASSPHPLAGGPDTQYF.

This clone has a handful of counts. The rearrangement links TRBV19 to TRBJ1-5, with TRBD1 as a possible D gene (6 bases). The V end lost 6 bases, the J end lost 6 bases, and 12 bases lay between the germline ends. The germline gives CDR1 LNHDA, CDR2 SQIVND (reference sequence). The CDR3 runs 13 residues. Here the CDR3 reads CASRPRGFQPQHF. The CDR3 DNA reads TGTGCCAGTAGGCCCAGGGGTTTTCAGCCCCAGCATTTT.

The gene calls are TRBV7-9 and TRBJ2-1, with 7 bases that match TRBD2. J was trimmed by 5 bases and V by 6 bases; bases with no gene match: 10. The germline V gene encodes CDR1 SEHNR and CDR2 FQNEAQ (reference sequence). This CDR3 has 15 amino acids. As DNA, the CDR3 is TGTGCCAGCAGTGTAAGCGGGATGCCCAACAATGAGCAGTTCTTC. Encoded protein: CASSVSGMPNNEQFF.

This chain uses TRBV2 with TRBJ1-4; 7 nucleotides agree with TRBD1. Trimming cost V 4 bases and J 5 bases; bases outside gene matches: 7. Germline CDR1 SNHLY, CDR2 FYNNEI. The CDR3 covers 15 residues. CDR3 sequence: CASSVWDSLNEKLFF. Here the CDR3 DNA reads TGTGCCAGCAGTGTGTGGGACAGCCTAAATGAAAAACTGTTTTTT. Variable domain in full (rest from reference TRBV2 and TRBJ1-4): EPEVTQTPSHQVTQMGQEVILRCVPISNHLYFYWYRQILGQKVEFLVSFYNNEISEKSEIFDDQFSVERPDGSNFTLKIRSTKLEDSAMYFCASSVWDSLNEKLFFGSGTQLSVL.